The subject of this entry is one T cell receptor beta chain. This specimen belongs to a study of blood T cell repertoires in COVID-19. Background on the study: The United States, Italy and Spain provided the acute and convalescent COVID-19 samples. PBMCs, B-cell-depleted T cells, or T cells were the source of the cDNA or gDNA that made up the material.

Methods used by the authors: Estimated nucleated cell counts came from reference gene primer amplification. Profiling relied on immunoSEQ multiplex PCR, and the TCRdb table lists in-frame clones only, not all of them. The V and J calls and clone size are taken from that table; D and trimming were inferred from the DNA. The sample shows about 160,000 clones, 60% to 85% of them seen only once. Between the trimmed V and J ends, which lost 4 bases and 8 bases, there was a span of 18 bases. The CDR3 is 15 residues long. In germline, CDR1 is SEHNR, CDR2 FQNEAQ (reference sequence). The chain links TRBV7-9 to TRBJ2-1; TRBD2 might be the D (7 bases). Sequencing used peripheral blood. This receptor was identified in a man in his sixties with acute or convalescent COVID-19. The CDR3 sequence: CASSSLKGGAHEQFF. The CDR3 DNA reads as TGTGCCAGCAGCTCGCTTAAGGGGGGGGCCCATGAGCAGTTCTTC.